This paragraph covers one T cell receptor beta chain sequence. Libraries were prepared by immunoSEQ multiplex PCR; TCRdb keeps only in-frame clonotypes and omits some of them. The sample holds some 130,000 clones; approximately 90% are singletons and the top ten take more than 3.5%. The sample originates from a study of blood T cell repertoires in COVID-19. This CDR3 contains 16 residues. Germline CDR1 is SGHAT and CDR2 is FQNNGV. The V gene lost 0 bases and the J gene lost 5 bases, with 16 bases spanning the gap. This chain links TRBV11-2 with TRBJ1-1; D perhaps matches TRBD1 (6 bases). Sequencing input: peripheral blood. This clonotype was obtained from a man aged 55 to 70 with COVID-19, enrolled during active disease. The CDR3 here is CASSLDLDRLRTEAFF. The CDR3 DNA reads TGTGCCAGCAGCTTAGATCTCGACAGGTTGCGGACTGAAGCTTTCTTT.